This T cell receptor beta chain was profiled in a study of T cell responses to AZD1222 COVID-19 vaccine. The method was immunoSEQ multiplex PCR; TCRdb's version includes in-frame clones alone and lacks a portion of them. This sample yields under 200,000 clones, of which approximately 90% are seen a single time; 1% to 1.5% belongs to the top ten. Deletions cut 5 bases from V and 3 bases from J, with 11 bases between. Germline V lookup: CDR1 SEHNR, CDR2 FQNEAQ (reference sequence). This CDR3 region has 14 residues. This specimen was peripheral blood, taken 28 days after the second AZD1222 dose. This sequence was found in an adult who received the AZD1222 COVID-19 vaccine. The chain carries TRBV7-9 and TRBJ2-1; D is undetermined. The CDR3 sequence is CASSPSFFYNEQFF. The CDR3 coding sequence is TGTGCCAGCAGCCCGTCATTTTTCTACAATGAGCAGTTCTTC.